Here is one TCR beta chain with its context. Its target is unknown. HIV-negative, healthy adults without recent acute infections or vaccinations were the donors. The source of the sample is a study of shared clonotypes between healthy human individuals. Study observations and caveats: Generation probabilities of non-shared clonotypes were lower (relative to those shared by all four donors).

This CDR3 is built from 14 residues. Germline loops: CDR1 SNHLY, CDR2 FYNNEI. The V gene lost 8 bases and the J gene lost 2 bases, with 15 bases spanning the gap. In replicate PCRs of sorted subsets, 150 to 200 ng DNA, about 30,000 T cell genomes, was used. Generated by immunoSEQ multiplex PCR, the TCRdb table keeps only in-frame clones and is missing some. This sample carries approximately 1.5 million clones, 95% to 99% of them seen once, and the ten largest clones take around 0.45%. The sequenced sample consisted of naive CD4+ T cells sorted from blood. As for subset: CD45RA+ positively selected. The clonotype comes from a man in his thirties or forties in good health. The rearrangement joins TRBV2 to TRBJ1-1, with D unresolved. The chain's CDR3 is CASGKSAANTEAFF. The DNA for the CDR3 is TGTGCCAGCGGAAAGAGCGCTGCCAACACTGAAGCTTTCTTT. The variable domain in full, with the rest retrieved from reference TRBV2 and TRBJ1-1, is EPEVTQTPSHQVTQMGQEVILRCVPISNHLYFYWYRQILGQKVEFLVSFYNNEISEKSEIFDDQFSVERPDGSNFTLKIRSTKLEDSAMYFCASGKSAANTEAFFGQGTRLTVV.